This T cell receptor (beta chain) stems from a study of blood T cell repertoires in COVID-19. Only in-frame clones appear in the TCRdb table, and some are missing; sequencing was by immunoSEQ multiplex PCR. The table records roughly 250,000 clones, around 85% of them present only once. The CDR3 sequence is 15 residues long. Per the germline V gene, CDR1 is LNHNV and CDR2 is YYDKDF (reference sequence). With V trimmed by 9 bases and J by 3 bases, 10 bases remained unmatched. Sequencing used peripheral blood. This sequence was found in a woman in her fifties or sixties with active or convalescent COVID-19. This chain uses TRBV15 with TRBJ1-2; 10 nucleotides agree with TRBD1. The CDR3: CATNRGTGDDYGYTF. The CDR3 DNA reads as TGTGCCACTAACCGCGGGACAGGGGATGACTATGGCTACACCTTC. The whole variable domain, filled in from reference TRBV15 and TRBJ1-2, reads DAMVIQNPRYQVTQFGKPVTLSCSQTLNHNVMYWYQQKSSQAPKLLFHYYDKDFNNEADTPDNFQSRRPNTSFCFLDIRSPGLGDTAMYLCATNRGTGDDYGYTFGSGTRLTVV.